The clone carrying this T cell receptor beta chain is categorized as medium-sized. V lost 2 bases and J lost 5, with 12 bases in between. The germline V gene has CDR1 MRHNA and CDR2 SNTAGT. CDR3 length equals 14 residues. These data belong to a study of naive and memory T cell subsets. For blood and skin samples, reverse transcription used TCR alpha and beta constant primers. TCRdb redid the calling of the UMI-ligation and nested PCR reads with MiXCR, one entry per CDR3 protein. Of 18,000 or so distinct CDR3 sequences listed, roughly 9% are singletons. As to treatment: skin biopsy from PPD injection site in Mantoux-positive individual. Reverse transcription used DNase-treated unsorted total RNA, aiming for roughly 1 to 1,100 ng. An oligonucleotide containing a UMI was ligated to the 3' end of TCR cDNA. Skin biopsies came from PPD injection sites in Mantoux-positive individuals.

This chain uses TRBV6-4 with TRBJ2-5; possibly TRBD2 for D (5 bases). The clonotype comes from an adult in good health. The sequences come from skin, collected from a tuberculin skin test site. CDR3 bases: TGTGCCAGCAGTGACGAGGCACGCGGGGAGACCCAGTACTTC. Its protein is CASSDEARGETQYF.